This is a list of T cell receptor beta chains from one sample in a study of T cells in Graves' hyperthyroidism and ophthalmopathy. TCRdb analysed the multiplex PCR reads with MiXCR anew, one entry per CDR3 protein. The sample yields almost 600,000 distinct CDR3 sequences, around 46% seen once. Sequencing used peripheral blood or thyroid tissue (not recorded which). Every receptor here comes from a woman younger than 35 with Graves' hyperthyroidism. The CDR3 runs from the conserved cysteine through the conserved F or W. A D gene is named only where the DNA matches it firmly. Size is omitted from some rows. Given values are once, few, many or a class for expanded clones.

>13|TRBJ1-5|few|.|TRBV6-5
CASSRGGVQPQHF
TGTGCCAGCTCCCGAGGGGGGGTTCAGCCCCAGCATTTT
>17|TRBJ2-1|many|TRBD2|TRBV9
CASSVSGLSGRAHEQFF
TGTGCCAGCAGCGTCAGTGGACTAAGCGGGAGGGCCCATGAGCAGTTCTTC
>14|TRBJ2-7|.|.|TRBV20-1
CSASPAPSSYEQYF
TGCAGTGCTTCCCCGGCCCCAAGCTCCTACGAGCAGTACTTC
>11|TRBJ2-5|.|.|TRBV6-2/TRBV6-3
CASSKRDTQYF
TGTGCCAGCAGTAAAAGAGATACGCAGTACTTC
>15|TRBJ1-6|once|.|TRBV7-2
CASSLALGRNSPLHF
TGTGCCAGCAGCTTAGCGCTGGGCAGGAATTCACCCCTCCACTTT
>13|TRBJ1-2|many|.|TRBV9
CASSVVAKDGYTF
TGTGCCAGCAGCGTAGTCGCTAAGGATGGCTACACCTTC
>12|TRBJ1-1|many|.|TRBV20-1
CSARRQNTEAFF
TGCAGTGCTAGGCGTCAGAACACTGAAGCTTTCTTT
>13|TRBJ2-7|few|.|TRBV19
CASNPPGTGEQYF
TGTGCCAGTAACCCGCCAGGGACGGGCGAGCAGTACTTC
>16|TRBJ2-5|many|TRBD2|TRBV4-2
CASSQARREGTETQYF
TGTGCCAGCAGCCAAGCGCGGCGGGAGGGGACGGAGACCCAGTACTTC
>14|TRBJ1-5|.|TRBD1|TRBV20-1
CSAPTGGLYQPQHF
TGCAGTGCTCCAACAGGGGGGCTCTATCAGCCCCAGCATTTT
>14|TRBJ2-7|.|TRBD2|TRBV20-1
CSARKGLARIEQYF
TGCAGTGCTAGAAAGGGACTAGCGAGGATTGAGCAGTACTTC
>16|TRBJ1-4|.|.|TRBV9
CASSASGMPDNEKLFF
TGTGCCAGCAGCGCGAGCGGGATGCCGGACAATGAAAAACTGTTTTTT
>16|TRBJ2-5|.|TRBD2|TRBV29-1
CSVEGLAGAGQETQYF
TGCAGCGTAGAGGGACTAGCGGGAGCCGGGCAAGAGACCCAGTACTTC
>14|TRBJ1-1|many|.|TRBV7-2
CASSLAWGGTEAFF
TGTGCCAGCAGCTTAGCCTGGGGGGGCACTGAAGCTTTCTTT
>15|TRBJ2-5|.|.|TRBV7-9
CASSREEVYQETQYF
TGTGCCAGCAGCAGGGAGGAGGTGTACCAAGAGACCCAGTACTTC
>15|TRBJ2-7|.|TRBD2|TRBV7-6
CASGLAGERFDEQYF
TGTGCCAGCGGACTAGCGGGAGAAAGGTTCGACGAGCAGTACTTC
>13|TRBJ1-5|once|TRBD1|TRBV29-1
CSADLQGGQPQHF
TGCAGCGCTGATCTTCAGGGGGGGCAGCCCCAGCATTTT
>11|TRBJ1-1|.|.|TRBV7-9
CASSLGGVALF
TGTGCCAGCAGCTTAGGGGGCGTAGCTCTCTTT
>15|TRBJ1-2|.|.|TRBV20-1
CSGTGTSGREGSYTF
TGCAGCGGAACCGGGACTAGCGGGAGGGAGGGCTCCTACACCTTC
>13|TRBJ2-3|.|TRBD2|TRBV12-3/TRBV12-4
CASSSGLAGVWYF
TGTGCCAGCAGTTCGGGACTAGCGGGAGTCTGGTATTTT
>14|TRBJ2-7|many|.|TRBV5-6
CASSPGGTDYEQYF
TGTGCCAGCAGCCCCGGCGGGACAGACTACGAGCAGTACTTC
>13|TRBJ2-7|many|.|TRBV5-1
CASTSPGLQEQYF
TGCGCCAGCACCTCTCCCGGGCTTCAGGAGCAGTACTTC
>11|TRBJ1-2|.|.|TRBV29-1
CSLALGNGYTF
TGCAGTTTAGCGCTAGGGAACGGCTACACCTTC
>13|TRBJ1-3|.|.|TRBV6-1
CASSYSTGNTIYF
TGTGCCAGCAGTTACTCAACTGGAAACACCATATATTTT